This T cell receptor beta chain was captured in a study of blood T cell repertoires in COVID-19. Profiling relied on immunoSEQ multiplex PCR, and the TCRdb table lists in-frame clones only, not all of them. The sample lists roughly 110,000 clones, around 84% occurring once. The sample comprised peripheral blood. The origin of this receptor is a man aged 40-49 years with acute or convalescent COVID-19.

In DNA, the CDR3 is TGTGCCCCCCTGGCGGGCCCCGACTATGGCTACACCTTC. Amino acids: CAPLAGPDYGYTF. The chain combines TRBV27 with TRBJ1-2, with D unclear. In germline, CDR1 is MNHEY, CDR2 SMNVEV (reference sequence). The ends were cut back, 11 bases at V and 3 bases at J, with 16 bases in the middle. The CDR3 loop spans 13 amino acids.